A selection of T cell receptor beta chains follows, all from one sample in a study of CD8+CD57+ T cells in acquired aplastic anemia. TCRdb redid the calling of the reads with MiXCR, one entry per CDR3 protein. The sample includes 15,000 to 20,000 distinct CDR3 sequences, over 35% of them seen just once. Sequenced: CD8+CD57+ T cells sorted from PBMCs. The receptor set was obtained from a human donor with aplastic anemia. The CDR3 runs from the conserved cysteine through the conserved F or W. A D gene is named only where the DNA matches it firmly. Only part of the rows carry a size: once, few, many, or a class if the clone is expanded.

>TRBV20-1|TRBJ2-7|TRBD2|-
TGCAGTGCTCCGAGACGGCGGGGGGGAGGCAATTACGAGCAGTACTTC
CSAPRRRGGGNYEQYF
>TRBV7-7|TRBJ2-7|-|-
TGTGCCAGCAGCTCCAGTTGGGGGAACTCCTACGAGCAGTACTTC
CASSSSWGNSYEQYF
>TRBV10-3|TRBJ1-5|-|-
TGTGCCATCAGTGAGGGCGGGGGGATTGTGCCCCAGCATTTT
CAISEGGGIVPQHF
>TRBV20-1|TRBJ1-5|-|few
TGCAGTGCCCGGGAAGGGGGGCCGATACAGCCCCAGCATTTT
CSAREGGPIQPQHF
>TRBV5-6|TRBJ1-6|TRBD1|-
TGTGCCAGCAGCAGGACAGGGGGCCGGTCACCCCTCCACTTT
CASSRTGGRSPLHF
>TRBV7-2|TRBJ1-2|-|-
TGTGCCAGCAGCCGTACTTTAAGGGACTATGGCTACACCTTC
CASSRTLRDYGYTF
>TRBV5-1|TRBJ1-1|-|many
TGCGCCAGCAGCCTAGGACAGAAAAACACTGAAGCTTTCTTT
CASSLGQKNTEAFF
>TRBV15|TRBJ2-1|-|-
TGTGCCACCAGCAGTGAAGGGCAGGCAGGCCAAAACAATGAGCAGTTCTTC
CATSSEGQAGQNNEQFF
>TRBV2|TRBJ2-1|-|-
TGTGCCAGCAGTGAATTCAGGGAGCAGTTCTTC
CASSEFREQFF
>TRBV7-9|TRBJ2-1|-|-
TGTGCCAGCAGCTTTGTACAGCTCTACAATGAGCAGTTCTTC
CASSFVQLYNEQFF
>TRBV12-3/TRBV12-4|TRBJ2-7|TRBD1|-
TGTGCCAGCAGCTTAGATACAGGGGGCGGCGAGCAGTACTTC
CASSLDTGGGEQYF
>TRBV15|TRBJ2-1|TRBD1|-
TGTGCCACCAGCAGCTCCAGCCCGGGGACAGGGGAGAATGAGCAGTTCTTC
CATSSSSPGTGENEQFF
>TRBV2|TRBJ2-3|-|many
TGTGCCAGCAGCGCCGGGCCCTCCACAGATACGCAGTATTTT
CASSAGPSTDTQYF
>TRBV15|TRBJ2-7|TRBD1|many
TGTGCCACCAGCAGAGAGACAGGGGCAGCCGAGCAGTACTTC
CATSRETGAAEQYF
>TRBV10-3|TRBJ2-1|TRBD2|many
TGTGCCATTACTAGCGGGGGTTATTTCAATGAGCAGTTCTTC
CAITSGGYFNEQFF
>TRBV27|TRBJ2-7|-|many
TGTGCCAGCAGTTGGGGACGGGACTACGAGCAGTACTTC
CASSWGRDYEQYF
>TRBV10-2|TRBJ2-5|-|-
TGCGCCAGCAGGGGGAGAAACCAAGAGACCCAGTACTTC
CASRGRNQETQYF
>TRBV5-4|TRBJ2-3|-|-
TGTGCCAGCAGCTTAGTTACTCGCACAGATACGCAGTATTTT
CASSLVTRTDTQYF
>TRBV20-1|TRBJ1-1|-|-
TGCAGTGCTAGAGTTCGAGAGGAAACGAACACTGAAGCTTTCTTT
CSARVREETNTEAFF
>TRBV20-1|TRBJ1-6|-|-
TGCAGTGCTAGAGATGAGACCAATTCACCCCTCCACTTT
CSARDETNSPLHF
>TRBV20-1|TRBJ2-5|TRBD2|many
TGCAGTGCTAGCGACCCCCGGACTAGCGGGAGCCAAGAGACCCAGTACTTC
CSASDPRTSGSQETQYF
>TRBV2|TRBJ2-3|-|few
TGTGCCAGCAGTGAAGCGCTGGGGAGCACAGATACGCAGTATTTT
CASSEALGSTDTQYF
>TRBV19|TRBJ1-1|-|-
TGTGCCAGTAGTTTCAACTACGCTGAAGCTTTCTTT
CASSFNYAEAFF
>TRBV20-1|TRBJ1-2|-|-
TGCAGTGCGCTACTTGAGGGCGGCTATGGCTACACCTTC
CSALLEGGYGYTF
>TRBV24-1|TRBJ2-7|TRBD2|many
TGTGCCACCAGTGACCCCTTAGCGGGAGGGCTGTACTTC
CATSDPLAGGLYF
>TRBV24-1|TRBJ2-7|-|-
TGTGCCACCAGTAAGGGGATAAACACTGAAGCTTCCTACGAGCAGTACTTC
CATSKGINTEASYEQYF
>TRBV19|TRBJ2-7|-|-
TGTGCCAGTAGTGGACAGAGGGGCCTCGAGCAGTACTTC
CASSGQRGLEQYF
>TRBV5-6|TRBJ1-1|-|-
TGTGCCAGCAGCTTAGGTCCGGGGACTGAAGCTTTCTTT
CASSLGPGTEAFF
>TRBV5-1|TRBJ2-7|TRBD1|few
TGCGCCAGCAGCAACGGACAGGCCTACGAGCAGTACTTC
CASSNGQAYEQYF
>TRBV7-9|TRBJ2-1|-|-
TGTGCCAGCAGCTTAGGCCATAAAGTAGTCTCCTACAATGAGCAGTTCTTC
CASSLGHKVVSYNEQFF
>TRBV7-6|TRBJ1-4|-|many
TGTGCCAGCAGCTTAGAAGCAGGGTCCAATGAAAAACTGTTTTTT
CASSLEAGSNEKLFF
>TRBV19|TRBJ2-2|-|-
TGTGCCAGTAGTATTGTACAGGGAAGCACCGGGGAGCTGTTTTTT
CASSIVQGSTGELFF
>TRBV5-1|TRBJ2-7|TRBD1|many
TGCGCCAGCACCTGGACAGGGGGGGAGCAGTACTTC
CASTWTGGEQYF
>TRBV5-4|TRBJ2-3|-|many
TGTGCCAGCAGCCGAACGGGGCAGGGGCTTTTGGATACGCAGTATTTT
CASSRTGQGLLDTQYF
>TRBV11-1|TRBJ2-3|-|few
TGTGCCAGCAGCTCCGGGTCCTGGGCAGATGGTACGCAGTATTTT
CASSSGSWADGTQYF
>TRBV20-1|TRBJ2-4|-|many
TGCAGTGCTAGTCAGCTAGCCAAAAACATTCAGTACTTC
CSASQLAKNIQYF
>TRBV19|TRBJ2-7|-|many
TGTGCCAGTAGATTTGCCCAGGGCAGGACCTACGAGCAGTACTTC
CASRFAQGRTYEQYF
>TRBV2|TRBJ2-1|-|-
TGTGCCAGCGCCGGGACACCCTACAATGAGCAGTTCTTC
CASAGTPYNEQFF
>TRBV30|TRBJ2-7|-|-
TGTGCCTGGAGTCGGGGATTGGATTACGAGCAGTACTTC
CAWSRGLDYEQYF
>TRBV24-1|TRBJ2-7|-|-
TGTGCCACCAGTGCACCTCCGTGCTCCTACGAGCAGTACTTC
CATSAPPCSYEQYF
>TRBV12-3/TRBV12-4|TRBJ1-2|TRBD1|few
TGTGCCAGCAGTGACAGGGGGTCTAACTATGGCTACACCTTC
CASSDRGSNYGYTF
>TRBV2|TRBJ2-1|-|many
TGTGCCAGCAGTGCCCTTCAGTGGAGCTCCTACAATGAGCAGTTCTTC
CASSALQWSSYNEQFF
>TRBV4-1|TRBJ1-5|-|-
TGCGCCAGCAGCCAAGATTGGGCAGCTAGCAATCAGCCCCAGCATTTT
CASSQDWAASNQPQHF
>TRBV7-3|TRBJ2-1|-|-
TGTGCCAGCAGCTTCGAGGGGGAGCAGTTCTTC
CASSFEGEQFF
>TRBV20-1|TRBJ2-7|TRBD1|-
TGCAGTGCTGCCCCCTCCGGGACAGGGGATTACGAGCAGTACTTC
CSAAPSGTGDYEQYF
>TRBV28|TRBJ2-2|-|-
TGTGCCAGCACGGGTCAGAGCACCGGGGAGCTGTTTTTT
CASTGQSTGELFF
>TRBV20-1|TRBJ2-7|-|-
TGCAGTGCGTCAATCAGCTCCTACGAGCAGTACTTC
CSASISSYEQYF
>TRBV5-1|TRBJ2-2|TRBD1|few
TGCGCCAGCAGCTTAGAGGACAGGTTCTACACCGGGGAGCTGTTTTTT
CASSLEDRFYTGELFF
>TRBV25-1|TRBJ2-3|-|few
TGTGCCAGCAGTGACATCGACGGGACAGATACGCAGTATTTT
CASSDIDGTDTQYF
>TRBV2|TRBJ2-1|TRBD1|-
TGTGCCAAGGGACAGGGGTTGAATGAGCAGTTCTTC
CAKGQGLNEQFF
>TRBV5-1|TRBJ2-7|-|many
TGCGCCAGCAGCACCGGGACATACTACGAGCAGTACTTC
CASSTGTYYEQYF
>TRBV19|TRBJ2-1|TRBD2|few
TGTGCCAGTAATTCCGGCGGGAGTAGGAATGAGCAGTTCTTC
CASNSGGSRNEQFF
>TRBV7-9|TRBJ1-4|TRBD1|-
TGTGCCAGCAGCGGGGACAGGAAGGACGAAAAACTGTTTTTT
CASSGDRKDEKLFF
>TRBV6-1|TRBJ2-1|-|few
TGTGCCAGCATTCCGGGACGCAGCTCCTCCTACAATGAGCAGTTCTTC
CASIPGRSSSYNEQFF